The entry below describes one TCR beta chain. The data originate from a study of shared clonotypes between healthy human individuals. Per germline, CDR1 LNHDA and CDR2 SQIVND (reference sequence). The CDR3 totals 15 residues. Trimming took 6 bases from V and 2 from J; bases not matched to a gene: 10. TCRdb's copy holds only in-frame clones and misses some; the assay was immunoSEQ multiplex PCR. The sample holds around 2.1 million clones, approximately 96% seen once. This chain joins TRBV19 and TRBJ2-7, with 7 bases aligning to TRBD2. This TCR was recovered from a man between 18 and 29 years old in good health. Material for sequencing was naive CD4+ T cells sorted from blood. Described subset: CD45RA+ positively selected. The CDR3 bases are TGTGCCAGTAGCCCAGGGCTAGCGGACCCCTACGAGCAGTACTTC. Amino acid sequence: CASSPGLADPYEQYF.